The T cell receptor beta chain under discussion was sequenced for a study of blood T cell repertoires in COVID-19. About the research overall: The cDNA or gDNA used as material had been derived from T cells, B-cell-depleted T cells, or PBMCs.

The CDR3 is 15 amino acids. Germline values: CDR1 SGHRS, CDR2 YFSETQ. V was pared by 3 bases and J by 8 bases, with 15 bases between. Using immunoSEQ multiplex PCR, the repertoire was profiled, and TCRdb retains in-frame clones only, with some absent. Of over 150,000 clones listed, roughly 84% are singletons. The sequence was obtained from a human donor in a cohort sampled during active COVID-19. The chain combines TRBV5-1 with TRBJ1-6; D remains unclear. The source material was peripheral blood. CDR3 sequence: CASSYTQVADSPLHF. DNA of the CDR3: TGCGCCAGCAGCTATACGCAGGTAGCGGATTCACCCCTCCACTTT.